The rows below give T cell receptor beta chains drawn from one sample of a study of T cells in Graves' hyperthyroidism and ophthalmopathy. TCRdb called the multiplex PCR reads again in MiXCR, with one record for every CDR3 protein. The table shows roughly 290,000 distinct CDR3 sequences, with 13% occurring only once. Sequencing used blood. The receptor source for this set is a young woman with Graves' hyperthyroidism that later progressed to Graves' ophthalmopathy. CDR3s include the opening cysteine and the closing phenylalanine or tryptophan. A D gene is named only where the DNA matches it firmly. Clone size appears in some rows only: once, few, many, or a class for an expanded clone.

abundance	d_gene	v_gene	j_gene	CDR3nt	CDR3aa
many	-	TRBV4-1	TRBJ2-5	TGCGCCAGCAGCCAAGTGGCGGCGGGGCTCCAAGAGACCCAGTACTTC	CASSQVAAGLQETQYF
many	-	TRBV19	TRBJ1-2	TGTGCCAGTTCACTCCCCACTGCTGCAAGGAGTGGATCTAATGGCTACACCTTC	CASSLPTAARSGSNGYTF
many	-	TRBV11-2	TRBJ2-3	TGTGCCAGCAGCTTGCCCCTAGCTATAGATACGCAGTATTTT	CASSLPLAIDTQYF
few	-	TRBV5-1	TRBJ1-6	TGCGCCAGCAGCGTGTCGGCCCTCTCAACTTTCTCCTATAATTCACCCCTCCACTTT	CASSVSALSTFSYNSPLHF
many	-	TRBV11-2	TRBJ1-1	TGTGCCAGCAGCTTGCCGGGACAAGGAGCTTTCTTT	CASSLPGQGAFF
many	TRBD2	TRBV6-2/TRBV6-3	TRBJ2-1	TGTGCCAGCAGCCCTATCCGGGAGGTATCCTACAATGAGCAGTTCTTC	CASSPIREVSYNEQFF
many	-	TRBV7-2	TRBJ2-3	TGTGCCAGCAGCTTAGACAGGAACACAGATACGCAGTATTTT	CASSLDRNTDTQYF
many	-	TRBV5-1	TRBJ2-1	TGCGCCAGCAGCTTGGAAGGCGGGTTCTCCTACAATGAGCAGTTCTTC	CASSLEGGFSYNEQFF
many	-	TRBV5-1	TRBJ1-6	TGCGCCAGCAGCTTGGATGGGAGCGGTTCACCCCTCCACTTT	CASSLDGSGSPLHF
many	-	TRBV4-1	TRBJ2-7	TGCGCCAGCAGCCAAACGGACCGCTCCTACGAGCAGTACTTC	CASSQTDRSYEQYF
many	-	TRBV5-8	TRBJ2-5	TGTGCCAGCAGCCTCCCTCTCCAAGAGACCCAGTACTTC	CASSLPLQETQYF
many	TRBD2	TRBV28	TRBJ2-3	TGTGCCAGCAGTCCTCTATCTAGCGGGAGAGGTACAGATACGCAGTATTTT	CASSPLSSGRGTDTQYF
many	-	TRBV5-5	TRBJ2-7	TGTGCCAGCAGCTTGGCGACTCCGGGGGTCGAGCAGTACTTC	CASSLATPGVEQYF
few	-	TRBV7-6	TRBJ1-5	TGTGCCAGCAGCTTATCTTTCGATCAGCCCCAGCATTTT	CASSLSFDQPQHF
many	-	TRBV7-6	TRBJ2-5	TGTGCCAGCAGCCCTGGCCCAGTCCAGGAGACCCAGTACTTC	CASSPGPVQETQYF
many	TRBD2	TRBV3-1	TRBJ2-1	TGTGCCAGCAGCCAAGAATCAAGAGGGAGGGCGTATGGTGAGCAGTTCTTC	CASSQESRGRAYGEQFF
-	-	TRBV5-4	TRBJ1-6	TGTGCCAGCAGCCCCGGACGGGGAAATAATTCACCCCTCCACTTT	CASSPGRGNNSPLHF
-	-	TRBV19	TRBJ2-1	TGTGCCAGAGATCCGACGAGCTCCTACAATGAGCAGTTCTTC	CARDPTSSYNEQFF
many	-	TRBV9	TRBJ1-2	TGTGCCAGCAGCTACCAACTAGGGGATGGCTACACCTTC	CASSYQLGDGYTF
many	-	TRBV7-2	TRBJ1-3	TGTGCCAGCAGCCCCCTGACCCCTGGAAACACCATATATTTT	CASSPLTPGNTIYF
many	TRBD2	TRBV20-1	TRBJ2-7	TGCAGTGCTCCAGCGGGAGATCTCGAGCAGTACTTC	CSAPAGDLEQYF
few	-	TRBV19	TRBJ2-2	TGTGCCAGTAGTATAGTCCACGGTTCCGGGGAGCTGTTTTTT	CASSIVHGSGELFF
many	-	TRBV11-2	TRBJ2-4	TGTGCCAGCAGCAGCCGGGACTCCAAAAACATTCAGTACTTC	CASSSRDSKNIQYF